Presented here are 19 T cell receptor beta chains from one specimen sequenced in a study of blood T cell repertoires in COVID-19. The protocol was immunoSEQ multiplex PCR, while the TCRdb copy is restricted to in-frame clones and leaves out a portion. The sample carries some 260,000 clones, 82% recorded once. Sequencing input: peripheral blood. The origin of the receptors is a woman aged 18-29 years with acute or convalescent COVID-19.

This clone has a handful of counts. Here the CDR3 DNA reads TGCAGCGTCCGGACAGGGCAGTCGTACGAGCAGTACTTC. Its translation is CSVRTGQSYEQYF. The V call is TRBV29-1, the J call TRBJ2-7; 8 bases fit TRBD1. V was pared by 6 bases and J by 4 bases, with 8 bases of the junction left unmatched. In germline, CDR1 is SQVTM, CDR2 ANQGSEA. The CDR3 totals 13 residues.

The gene calls are TRBV5-6 and TRBJ1-2; D not certain. Germline CDR1 is SGHDT and CDR2 is YYEEEE. The V gene lost 0 bases and the J gene lost 4 bases, with 10 bases spanning the gap. The CDR3 totals 14 residues. The CDR3 sequence is CASSLGSQFYGYTF. DNA of the CDR3: TGTGCCAGCAGCTTGGGCAGTCAGTTCTATGGCTACACCTTC. Full variable domain (remainder filled in from reference TRBV5-6 and TRBJ1-2): DAGVTQSPTHLIKTRGQQVTLRCSPKSGHDTVSWYQQALGQGPQFIFQYYEEEERQRGNFPDRFSGHQFPNYSSELNVNALLLGDSALYLCASSLGSQFYGYTFGSGTRLTVV.

The rearrangement uses TRBV20-1 and TRBJ2-1, with D possibly matching TRBD1 (6 bases). Germline values: CDR1 DFQATT, CDR2 SNEGSKA (reference sequence). The CDR3 extends over 10 amino acids. The V end was cut by 6 bases, the J end by 11 bases, with 11 bases between. This chain's CDR3 is CSAQGQKQFF. Written as DNA, the CDR3 is TGCAGTGCCCAAGGACAGAAGCAGTTCTTC.

V is TRBV10-3 and J is TRBJ1-1, with TRBD1 identical over 8 bases. The J segment lost 7 bases and the V segment lost 2 bases, leaving 9 bases of the junction unmatched. Germline V gives CDR1 ENHRY, CDR2 SYGVKD. This CDR3 has 15 residues. This CDR3 is CAISERPGQVDEAFF. CDR3 DNA sequence: TGTGCCATCAGTGAGCGTCCGGGACAGGTGGATGAAGCTTTCTTT.

This chain joins TRBV28 and TRBJ2-7, with D possibly matching TRBD2 (6 bases). Germline CDR1 reads MDHEN; CDR2 reads SYDVKM. CDR3 size: 15 residues. V was pared by 7 bases and J by 0 bases, with 16 bases between. The CDR3 DNA reads TGTGCCAGCACCCTCGGGGGAGTGGGCTCCTACGAGCAGTACTTC. Translating it yields CASTLGGVGSYEQYF. Filled out from reference TRBV28 and TRBJ2-7, the complete variable domain reads DVKVTQSSRYLVKRTGEKVFLECVQDMDHENMFWYRQDPGLGLRLIYFSYDVKMKEKGDIPEGYSVSREKKERFSLILESASTNQTSMYLCASTLGGVGSYEQYFGPGTRLTVT.

The gene calls are TRBV4-1 and TRBJ2-3; TRBD2 agrees at 12 bases. Trimming at V came to 1 base and at J to 2 bases, leaving 1 base not matched to a gene. Germline V lookup: CDR1 MGHRA, CDR2 YSYEKL. The CDR3 is 16 residues long. The CDR3 loop reads CASSQGTSGVTDTQYF. In nucleotides, the CDR3 is TGCGCCAGCAGCCAAGGGACTAGCGGGGTCACAGATACGCAGTATTTT.

Notes on this clone: The germline gene is not matched at one end of the junction; a read error may be the cause. This CDR3 reads CASSRTDSNQPQHF. The CDR3 nucleotides are TGTGCTAGTAGCCGAACAGATAGCAATCAGCCCCAGCATTTT. The gene calls are TRBV19 and TRBJ1-5; no clear D. Per the germline V gene, CDR1 is LNHDA and CDR2 is SQIVND (reference sequence). The length of the CDR3 is 14 residues. Full variable domain (rest looked up from reference TRBV19 and TRBJ1-5): DGGITQSPKYLFRKEGQNVTLSCEQNLNHDAMYWYRQDPGQGLRLIYYSQIVNDFQKGDIAEGYSVSREKKESFPLTVTSAQKNPTAFYLCASSRTDSNQPQHFGDGTRLSIL.

This clone showed up just once. This chain uses TRBV27 with TRBJ2-7, with TRBD1 identical over 11 bases. The CDR3 is 15 amino acids. CDR1 and CDR2 (germline): MNHEY, SMNVEV (reference sequence). J lost 5 bases, V lost 5 bases, and 8 bases had no gene match. The CDR3 is CASSPDRGRSNEQYF. CDR3 bases: TGTGCCAGCAGTCCGGACAGGGGGCGCAGTAACGAGCAGTACTTC.

The chain carries TRBV12-5 and TRBJ1-1, with 9 positions matching TRBD1. The length of the CDR3 is 14 residues. Germline CDR1 is LGHNT and CDR2 is FRNRAP. V lost 6 bases and J lost 4; bases outside the gene matches: 6. CDR3 nucleotide sequence: TGTGCTAGTGGCCCTAACAGGGGGCTCACTGAAGCTTTCTTT. This gives the protein CASGPNRGLTEAFF.

The rearrangement links TRBV6-5 to TRBJ1-2; 10 bases match TRBD1. Per germline, CDR1 MNHEY and CDR2 SVGAGI. V lost 5 bases to trimming and J lost 3 bases; unmatched junction nucleotides: 6. This CDR3 spans 15 amino acids. In DNA, the CDR3 is TGTGCCAGCAGTACCCGGGACAGGGGACACTATGGCTACACCTTC. This gives the protein CASSTRDRGHYGYTF.

V usage is TRBV7-2 and J usage is TRBJ1-1; a weak D match, TRBD1 (5 bases). This CDR3 comprises 14 residues. CDR1 and CDR2 (germline): SGHTA, FQGNSA. Trimming took off 1 base at V and 5 bases at J, with 11 bases between the two ends. Here the CDR3 reads CASSLGRAATEAFF. The CDR3 DNA sequence: TGTGCCAGCAGCTTAGGCAGGGCGGCAACTGAAGCTTTCTTT.

V gene TRBV6-2 or TRBV6-3 combines with J gene TRBJ2-7; maybe TRBD2 (5 bases). Trimming removed 3 bases from V and 3 bases from J, with 15 bases in between. In germline, CDR1 is MNHEY, CDR2 SVGEGT. The CDR3 has 15 residues. CDR3: CASSYYDEGGYEQYF. Here the CDR3 DNA reads TGTGCCAGCAGTTATTATGACGAGGGCGGCTACGAGCAGTACTTC.

This sequence joins TRBV19 and TRBJ2-1; 7 positions match TRBD2. Losses at the gene ends were 3 bases for V and 4 bases for J; bases not matched to a gene: 12. The CDR3 loop spans 17 amino acids. Germline loops: CDR1 LNHDA, CDR2 SQIVND (reference sequence). CDR3 in DNA: TGTGCCAGTAGTATCGGGGCGGGAGAGCCCCTATACAATGAGCAGTTCTTC. Protein product: CASSIGAGEPLYNEQFF.

This sequence joins TRBV20-1 and TRBJ2-1, with D hard to call. This CDR3 has 13 residues. The germline CDR1 and CDR2 sequences are DFQATT and SNEGSKA (reference sequence). Trimming removed 3 bases at V and 9 bases at J, with 15 bases between. CDR3 in DNA: TGCAGTGCTAGTTACCTCCAGTATGCTGAGCAGTTCTTC. Its translation: CSASYLQYAEQFF.

The chain combines TRBV3-1 (or the pseudogene TRBV3-2) with TRBJ1-2; TRBD1 might be the D (5 bases). Germline CDR1 is LGHDT and CDR2 is YNNKEL (reference sequence). The CDR3 consists of 14 residues. The V end lost 2 bases, the J end lost 7 bases, and 14 bases lay between the germline ends. The CDR3 loop reads CASSQQGWGGGYTF. CDR3 DNA sequence: TGTGCCAGCAGCCAACAGGGTTGGGGAGGTGGCTACACCTTC.

This clone came up once. The V gene is TRBV27, the J gene TRBJ1-2, with D hard to call. The CDR3 spans 12 residues. Trimming cost V 8 bases and J 8 bases, with 15 bases left between them. Germline V lookup: CDR1 MNHEY, CDR2 SMNVEV (reference sequence). The CDR3 sequence: CASREKLKGYTF. In nucleotides, the CDR3 is TGTGCCAGCCGTGAGAAGCTCAAAGGCTACACCTTC.

The V and J genes are TRBV7-8 and TRBJ2-1; 9 bases fit TRBD2. CDR1 is SGHVS, CDR2 FQNEAQ, per germline. CDR3 length: 14 amino acids. V lost 1 base to trimming and J lost 7 bases; unmatched junction nucleotides: 2. CDR3 residues: CASSLGRGGNEQFF. CDR3 in DNA: TGTGCCAGCAGCTTAGGGCGGGGGGGAAATGAGCAGTTCTTC.

The chain is built from TRBV30 and TRBJ2-1; TRBD2 agrees at 10 bases. V was pared by 2 bases and J by 5 bases, with 3 bases of the junction left unmatched. Germline loops: CDR1 GTSNPN, CDR2 SVGIG (reference sequence). CDR3 length: 14 amino acids. The CDR3 reads CAWSTSGTHNEQFF. The CDR3 bases are TGTGCCTGGAGTACTAGCGGGACCCACAATGAGCAGTTCTTC. Complete variable domain (other parts from reference TRBV30 and TRBJ2-1): SQTIHQWPATLVQPVGSPLSLECTVEGTSNPNLYWYRQAAGRGLQLLFYSVGIGQISSEVPQNLSASRPQDRQFILSSKKLLLSDSGFYLCAWSTSGTHNEQFFGPGTRLTVL.

This clone was seen more than once but under ten times. This chain links TRBV5-1 with TRBJ2-1; 9 bases fit TRBD2. Trimming took 7 bases from V and 6 from J; bases not matched to a gene: 11. There are 15 residues in the CDR3. CDR1 is SGHRS and CDR2 is YFSETQ in the germline V gene. DNA of the CDR3: TGCGCCAGCGGTCATGGCGGCGGGAGGGCCAATGAGCAGTTCTTC. Protein: CASGHGGGRANEQFF.